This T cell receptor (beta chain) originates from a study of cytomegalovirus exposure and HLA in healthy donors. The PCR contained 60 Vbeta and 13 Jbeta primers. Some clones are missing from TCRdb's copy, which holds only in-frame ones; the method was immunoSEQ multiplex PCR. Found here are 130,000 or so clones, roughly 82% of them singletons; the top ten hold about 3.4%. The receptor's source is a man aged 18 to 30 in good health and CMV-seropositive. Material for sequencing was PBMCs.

As DNA, the CDR3 is TGCGCCAGCAGTCACCTTACCGGGGTTAGTGAAGCTTTCTTT. It encodes CASSHLTGVSEAFF. The rearrangement joins TRBV23-1 to TRBJ1-1; D ambiguous. TRBV23-1 is filed as an ORF, its function uncertain. The CDR3 is made up of 14 amino acids. Trimming took off 3 bases at V and 7 bases at J, with 15 bases between the two ends.